Each of the 14 T cell receptor beta chains below was sequenced from the same sample in a study of blood T cell repertoires in COVID-19. Some clones are missing from TCRdb's copy, which holds only in-frame ones; the method was immunoSEQ multiplex PCR. The sample holds approximately 75,000 clones, 70% to 90% seen once. Sequenced sample: peripheral blood. These receptors originate from a woman aged 80 or older with acute or convalescent COVID-19.

In DNA, the CDR3 is TGCGCCAGCAGCTCACTGACTAGCGGGGGAAGCACAGATACGCAGTATTTT. Translating gives CASSSLTSGGSTDTQYF. The chain carries TRBV5-1 and TRBJ2-3; 12 bases match TRBD2. Trimming removed 3 bases from V and 0 bases from J; junction bases left unmatched: 5. CDR1 SGHRS and CDR2 YFSETQ come from the germline V gene. The CDR3 extends over 17 amino acids.

The rearrangement joins TRBV6-6 to TRBJ2-2; 8 nucleotides agree with TRBD2. V lost 5 bases to trimming and J lost 0 bases; unmatched junction nucleotides: 2. There are 15 residues in the CDR3. The V gene's germline CDR1 is MNHNY and CDR2 SVGAGI (reference sequence). The CDR3 region has the DNA TGTGCCAGCAGTCCACTAGCGGCGAACACCGGGGAGCTGTTTTTT. This translates into CASSPLAANTGELFF.

V gene TRBV28 combines with J gene TRBJ2-7; D might be TRBD1 (5 bases). The CDR3 has 14 amino acids. Germline V gives CDR1 MDHEN, CDR2 SYDVKM. The V and J ends lost 5 bases and 1 base respectively, with 12 bases between them. The CDR3 reads CASSPQQGSYEQYF. CDR3 DNA sequence: TGTGCCAGCAGTCCCCAGCAGGGATCCTACGAGCAGTACTTC.

J is TRBJ2-1 and V is TRBV5-4; D is unclear. The CDR3 has 13 amino acids. The V and J ends lost 5 bases and 4 bases respectively, with 10 bases between them. Germline V gives CDR1 SGHNT, CDR2 YYREEE (reference sequence). CDR3 nucleotides: TGTGCCAGCAGTTCCACTCCATACAATGAGCAGTTCTTC. It translates to CASSSTPYNEQFF.

The chain employs TRBV10-2 and TRBJ1-2, with 10 bases matching TRBD1. The J segment lost 7 bases and the V segment lost 2 bases, leaving 4 bases of the junction unmatched. The CDR3 contains 14 residues. In germline, CDR1 is WSHSY, CDR2 SAAADI. The CDR3 here is CASSELGQGFGYTF. In nucleotides, the CDR3 is TGCGCCAGCAGTGAGCTGGGACAGGGGTTTGGCTACACCTTC.

This clone is a singleton in its sample. J is TRBJ2-7 and V is TRBV7-8, with D possibly TRBD1 on 5 matching bases. CDR3 size: 17 residues. Germline V gene sequence: CDR1 SGHVS, CDR2 FQNEAQ. V dropped 2 bases and J dropped 2 bases, with 19 bases sitting between them. The CDR3 here is CASSLLSWAGKTYEQYF. The DNA for the CDR3 is TGTGCCAGCAGCTTACTCTCGTGGGCAGGGAAGACCTACGAGCAGTACTTC.

This chain joins TRBV3-1 (or the pseudogene TRBV3-2) and TRBJ2-5; 12 positions match TRBD2. The CDR3 loop spans 14 amino acids. J gave up 2 bases and V 6 bases, and 1 base lay outside the gene matches. Germline CDR1 reads LGHDT; CDR2 reads YNNKEL (reference sequence). The DNA for the CDR3 is TGTGCCAGCAGTGGACTAGCGGGACAAGAGACCCAGTACTTC. It yields the protein CASSGLAGQETQYF.

This chain joins TRBV7-8 and TRBJ1-5; TRBD1 matches 8 bases. CDR1 is SGHVS, CDR2 FQNEAQ, per germline. The CDR3 covers 17 residues. Trimming removed 5 bases from V and 4 bases from J; junction bases left unmatched: 13. CDR3 DNA: TGTGCCAGCAGCCCCCATCCCTGGGACAGGCCGAATCAGCCCCAGCATTTT. It translates to CASSPHPWDRPNQPQHF.

The chain links TRBV27 to TRBJ2-1; weak D call: TRBD2 (5 bases). Germline V gives CDR1 MNHEY, CDR2 SMNVEV (reference sequence). The CDR3 sequence is 17 residues long. Deletions cut 5 bases from V and 9 bases from J, with 26 bases between. CDR3 region: CASSQTKSSRSSSEQFF. For the CDR3, the DNA is TGTGCCAGCAGTCAAACGAAGTCTAGCCGGTCCTCCAGTGAGCAGTTCTTC.

The rearrangement uses TRBV24-1 and TRBJ1-2; 10 bases are a match to TRBD1. The junction had 6 bases not matched to a gene; V was cut back by 3 bases and J by 3 bases. Germline values: CDR1 KGHDR, CDR2 SFDVKD. CDR3 length: 16 amino acids. CDR3 coding DNA: TGTGCCACCAGTGATGAGGGACAGGGGACTTACTATGGCTACACCTTC. This codes for CATSDEGQGTYYGYTF.

J is TRBJ2-5 and V is TRBV7-6; 11 bases map to TRBD1. This CDR3 region has 15 residues. Germline assignment: CDR1 SGHVS and CDR2 FNYEAQ. With 5 bases clipped from V and 4 bases from J, the junction kept 6 bases outside the gene matches. CDR3 nucleotides: TGTGCCAGCAGCCTAGGACAGGGGGCCGGAGAGACCCAGTACTTC. This codes for CASSLGQGAGETQYF.

The J gene is TRBJ1-3, the V gene TRBV15; maybe TRBD1 (5 bases). Germline values: CDR1 LNHNV, CDR2 YYDKDF (reference sequence). This CDR3 spans 17 amino acids. The V gene lost 1 base and the J gene lost 2 bases, with 15 bases spanning the gap. The CDR3 loop reads CATSRGMRGSAGNTIYF. Written as DNA, the CDR3 is TGTGCCACCAGCAGAGGAATGCGGGGGAGCGCTGGAAACACCATATATTTT.

The CDR3 DNA reads as TGCGCCAGCGCTGGACTAGCTGGCGAGCAGTACTTC. It specifies CASAGLAGEQYF. The genes are TRBV10-1 and TRBJ2-7; TRBD2 matches 8 bases. This CDR3 spans 12 amino acids. Trimming cost V 8 bases and J 6 bases; bases outside gene matches: 6. The germline V gene has CDR1 WNHNN and CDR2 SYGVQD (reference sequence).

The V and J genes are TRBV7-3 and TRBJ1-1; possibly TRBD1 for D (5 bases). V lost 5 bases to trimming and J lost 0 bases, with 16 bases between them. The germline V gene has CDR1 SGHTA and CDR2 FQGTGA. The CDR3 sequence is 16 residues long. CDR3 protein: CASSPTAGPLNTEAFF. In DNA, the CDR3 is TGTGCCAGCAGCCCTACTGCGGGACCTCTGAACACTGAAGCTTTCTTT.